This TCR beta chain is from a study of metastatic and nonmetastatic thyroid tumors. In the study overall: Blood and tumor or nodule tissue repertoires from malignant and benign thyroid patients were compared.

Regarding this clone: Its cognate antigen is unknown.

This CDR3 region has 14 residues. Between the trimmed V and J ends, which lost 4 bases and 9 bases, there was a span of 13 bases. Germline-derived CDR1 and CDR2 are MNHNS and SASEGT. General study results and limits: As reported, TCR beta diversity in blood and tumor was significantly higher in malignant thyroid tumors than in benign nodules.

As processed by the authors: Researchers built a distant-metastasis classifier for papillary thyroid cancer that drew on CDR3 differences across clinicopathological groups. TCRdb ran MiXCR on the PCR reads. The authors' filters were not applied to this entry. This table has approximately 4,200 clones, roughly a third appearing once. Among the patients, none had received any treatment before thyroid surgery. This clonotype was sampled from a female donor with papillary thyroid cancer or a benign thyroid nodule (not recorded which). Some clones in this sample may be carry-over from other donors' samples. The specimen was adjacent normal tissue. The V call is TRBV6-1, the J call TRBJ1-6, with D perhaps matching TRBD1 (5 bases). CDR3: CASSGRGTGSPLHF. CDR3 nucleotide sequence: TGTGCCAGCAGTGGCCGGGGGACTGGTTCACCCCTCCACTTT.